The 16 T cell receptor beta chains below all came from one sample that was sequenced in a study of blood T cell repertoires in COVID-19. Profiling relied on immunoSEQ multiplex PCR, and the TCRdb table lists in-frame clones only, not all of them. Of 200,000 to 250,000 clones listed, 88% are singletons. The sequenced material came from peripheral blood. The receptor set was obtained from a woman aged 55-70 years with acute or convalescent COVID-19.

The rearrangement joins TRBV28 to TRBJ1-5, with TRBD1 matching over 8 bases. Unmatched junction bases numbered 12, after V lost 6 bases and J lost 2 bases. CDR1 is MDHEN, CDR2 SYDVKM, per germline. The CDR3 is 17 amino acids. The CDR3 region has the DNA TGTGCCAGCAGCCAGGGGGCAGGGGGGGATCGCAATCAGCCCCAGCATTTT. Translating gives CASSQGAGGDRNQPQHF.

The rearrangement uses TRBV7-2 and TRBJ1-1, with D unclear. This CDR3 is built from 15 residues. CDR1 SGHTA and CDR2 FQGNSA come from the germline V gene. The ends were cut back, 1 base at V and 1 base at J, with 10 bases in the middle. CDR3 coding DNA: TGTGCCAGCAGCTTAGGGAGAGGGCAGAACACTGAAGCTTTCTTT. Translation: CASSLGRGQNTEAFF.

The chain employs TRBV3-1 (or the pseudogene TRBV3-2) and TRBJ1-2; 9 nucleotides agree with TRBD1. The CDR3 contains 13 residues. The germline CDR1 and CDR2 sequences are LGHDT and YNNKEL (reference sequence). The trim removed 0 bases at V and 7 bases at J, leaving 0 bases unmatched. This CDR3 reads CASSQEDRGGYTF. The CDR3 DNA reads TGTGCCAGCAGCCAAGAGGACAGGGGTGGCTACACCTTC.

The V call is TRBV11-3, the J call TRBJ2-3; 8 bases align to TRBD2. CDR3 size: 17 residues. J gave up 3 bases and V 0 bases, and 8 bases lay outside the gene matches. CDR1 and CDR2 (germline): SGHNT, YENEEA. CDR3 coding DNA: TGTGCCAGCAGCTTAGAAGGTGGCGGGAGGAAAACAGATACGCAGTATTTT. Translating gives CASSLEGGGRKTDTQYF.

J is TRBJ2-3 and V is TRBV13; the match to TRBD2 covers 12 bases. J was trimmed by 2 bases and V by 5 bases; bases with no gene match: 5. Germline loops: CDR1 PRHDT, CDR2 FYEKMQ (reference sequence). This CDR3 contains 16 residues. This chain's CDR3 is CASSPRTSGTTDTQYF. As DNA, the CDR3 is TGTGCCAGCAGCCCGAGGACTAGCGGGACCACAGATACGCAGTATTTT.

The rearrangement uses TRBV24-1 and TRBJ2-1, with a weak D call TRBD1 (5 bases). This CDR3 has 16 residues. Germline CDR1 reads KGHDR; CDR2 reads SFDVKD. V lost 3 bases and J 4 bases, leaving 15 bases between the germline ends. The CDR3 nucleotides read TGTGCCACCAGTGATGGGGCGAGAACGATTTACAATGAGCAGTTCTTC. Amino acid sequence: CATSDGARTIYNEQFF.

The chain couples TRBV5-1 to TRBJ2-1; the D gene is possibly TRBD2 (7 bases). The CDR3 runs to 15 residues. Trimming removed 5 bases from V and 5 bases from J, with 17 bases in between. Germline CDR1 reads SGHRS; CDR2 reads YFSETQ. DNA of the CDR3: TGCGCCAGCAGATCGAAAAGCGGGGACAACAATGAGCAGTTCTTC. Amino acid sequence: CASRSKSGDNNEQFF.

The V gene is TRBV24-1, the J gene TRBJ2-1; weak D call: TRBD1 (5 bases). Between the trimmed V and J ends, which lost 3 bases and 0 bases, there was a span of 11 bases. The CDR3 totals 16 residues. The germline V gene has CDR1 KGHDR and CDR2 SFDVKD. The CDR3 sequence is CATSDPRRGSYNEQFF. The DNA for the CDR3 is TGTGCCACCAGTGATCCCCGTAGGGGCTCCTACAATGAGCAGTTCTTC.

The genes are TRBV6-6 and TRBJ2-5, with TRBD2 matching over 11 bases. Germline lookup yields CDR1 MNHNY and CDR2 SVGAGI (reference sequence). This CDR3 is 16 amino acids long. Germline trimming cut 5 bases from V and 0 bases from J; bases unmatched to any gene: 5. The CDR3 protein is CASSHRTSGYQETQYF. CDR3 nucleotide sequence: TGTGCCAGCAGTCATCGGACTAGCGGGTACCAAGAGACCCAGTACTTC.

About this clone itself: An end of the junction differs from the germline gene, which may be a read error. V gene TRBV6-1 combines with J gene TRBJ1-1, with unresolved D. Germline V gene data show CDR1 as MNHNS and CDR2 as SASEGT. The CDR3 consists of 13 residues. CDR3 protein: CASSQAGDGEAFF. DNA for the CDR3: TGTGCCAGCAGTCAAGCGGGAGACGGGGAGGCTTTCTTT.

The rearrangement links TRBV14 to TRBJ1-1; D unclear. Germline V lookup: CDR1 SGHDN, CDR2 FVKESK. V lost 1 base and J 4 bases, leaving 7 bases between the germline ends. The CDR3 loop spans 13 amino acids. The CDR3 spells CASSQGALTEAFF. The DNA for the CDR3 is TGTGCCAGCAGCCAAGGGGCCCTCACTGAAGCTTTCTTT.

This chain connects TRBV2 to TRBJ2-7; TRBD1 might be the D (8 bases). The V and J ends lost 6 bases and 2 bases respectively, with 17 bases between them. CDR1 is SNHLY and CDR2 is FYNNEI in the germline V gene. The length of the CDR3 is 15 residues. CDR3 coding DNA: TGTGCCAGCAGGGTCGGACAGGGAGGGGCCTACGAGCAGTACTTC. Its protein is CASRVGQGGAYEQYF.

CDR3 DNA sequence: TGTGCCAGCAGACTAGCGGCCGGGGAGCAGTTCTTC. Its translation: CASRLAAGEQFF. The chain is built from TRBV28 and TRBJ2-1; 8 nucleotides align to TRBD2. The V gene's germline CDR1 is MDHEN and CDR2 SYDVKM. This CDR3 contains 12 residues. The V and J ends lost 6 bases and 10 bases, in that order; junction bases with no gene match: 5.

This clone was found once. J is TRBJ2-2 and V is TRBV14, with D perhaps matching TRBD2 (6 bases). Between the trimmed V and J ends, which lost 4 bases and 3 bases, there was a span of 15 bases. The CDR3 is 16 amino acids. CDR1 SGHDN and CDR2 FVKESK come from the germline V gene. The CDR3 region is CASSPLGAGHTGELFF. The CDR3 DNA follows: TGTGCCAGCAGCCCCCTGGGCGCGGGGCACACCGGGGAGCTGTTTTTT.

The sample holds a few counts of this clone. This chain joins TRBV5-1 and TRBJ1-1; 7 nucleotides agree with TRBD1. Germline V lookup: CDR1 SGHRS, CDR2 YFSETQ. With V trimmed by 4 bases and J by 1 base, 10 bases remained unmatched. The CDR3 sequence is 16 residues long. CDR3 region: CASSREGGIKNTEAFF. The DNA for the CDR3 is TGCGCCAGCAGCCGAGAAGGGGGCATAAAGAACACTGAAGCTTTCTTT.

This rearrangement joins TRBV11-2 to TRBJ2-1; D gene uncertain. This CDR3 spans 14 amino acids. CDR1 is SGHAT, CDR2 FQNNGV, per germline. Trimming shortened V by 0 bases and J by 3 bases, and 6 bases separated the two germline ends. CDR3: CASSLERIYNEQFF. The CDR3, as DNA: TGTGCCAGCAGCTTAGAGCGGATCTACAATGAGCAGTTCTTC.